Sequencing of this T cell receptor beta chain was carried out in a study of CD8 T cells in ankylosing spondylitis (dated by TCRdb to 2016 to 2017). In the study overall: T cell receptor beta repertoires were profiled in healthy donors and ankylosing spondylitis patients so that disease-linked TCR variants could be found. The full study cohort comprised 25 ankylosing spondylitis patients and 85 to 120 healthy donors. Peripheral blood samples were taken, and synovial fluid was additionally collected from ankylosing spondylitis patients.

The research as a whole found: Some TCR beta motif variants had previously been reported in synovial fluid and blood of reactive arthritis patients, which suggested common disease-initiation mechanisms. The disease-linked clones were reported to be significantly enriched in matched synovial fluid samples from ankylosing spondylitis patients. Blood from ankylosing spondylitis patients appeared to be characterized by a TCR beta motif composed of 7 to 9 highly homologous amino acid variants. A CD8+ phenotype was shown by the disease-linked clones, which were found at relatively low frequencies in peripheral blood.

Sequencing was carried out with an Illumina HiSeq 2500. Quantitative 5'-RACE with molecular barcodes was the method used to prepare the TCR beta libraries. On the authors' methods: To identify disease-linked TCR variants, a new computational method was used, one built on a probabilistic model of VDJ rearrangement. The public reads were quality trimmed at Q25 with fastp and then assembled into clones with MiXCR by TCRdb, keeping productive beta chains. Identical CDR3 proteins give one entry, which carries the most common genes and DNA. TCRdb, not the original authors, processed these V and J calls. The sample includes under 950,000 distinct CDR3 sequences, with 19% observed a single time. The ten largest clonotypes hold around 19% of the sample. This clonotype was seen repeatedly, ten times or more. It lacks a known antigen. No base-level quality is on record; no much larger clone is a single base apart.

Sequenced input: blood, either unsorted or a sorted T cell fraction (not recorded which). This TCR came from a male donor with ankylosing spondylitis.

The CDR3 sequence is CSARKGGTNGYTF. The nucleotides are TGCAGTGCAAGAAAGGGGGGAACGAATGGCTACACCTTC. The chain couples TRBV20-1 to TRBJ1-2; a weak D assignment points to TRBD1 (6 bases agree). The germline V gene (reference sequence) yields DFQATT for CDR1 and SNEGSKA for CDR2. Counted from cysteine to phenylalanine, this CDR3 has 13 amino acids. Of the read, only the CDR3 DNA is kept; its 39 bases are in frame from base 1. V is cut by 6 bases and J by 6 bases, and the space between the germline ends is 17 bases.